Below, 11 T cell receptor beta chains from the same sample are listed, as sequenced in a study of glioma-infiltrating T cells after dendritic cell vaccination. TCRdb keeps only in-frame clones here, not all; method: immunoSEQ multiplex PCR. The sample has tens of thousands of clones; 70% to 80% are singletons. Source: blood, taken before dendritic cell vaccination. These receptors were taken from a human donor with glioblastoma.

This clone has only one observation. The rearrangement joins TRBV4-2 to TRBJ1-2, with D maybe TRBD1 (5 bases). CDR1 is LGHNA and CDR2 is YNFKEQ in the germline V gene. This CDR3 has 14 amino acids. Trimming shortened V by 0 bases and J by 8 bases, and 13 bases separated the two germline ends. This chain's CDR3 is CASSQERQRRGYTF. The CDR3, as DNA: TGTGCCAGCAGCCAAGAACGACAGAGGAGAGGCTACACCTTC.

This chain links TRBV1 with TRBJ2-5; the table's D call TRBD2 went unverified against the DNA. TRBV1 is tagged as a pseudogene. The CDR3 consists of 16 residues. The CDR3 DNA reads TGCACCAGCAGCCAAGCCGAGACTAGCGGGAGAGAGACCCAGTACTTC. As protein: CTSSQAETSGRETQYF.

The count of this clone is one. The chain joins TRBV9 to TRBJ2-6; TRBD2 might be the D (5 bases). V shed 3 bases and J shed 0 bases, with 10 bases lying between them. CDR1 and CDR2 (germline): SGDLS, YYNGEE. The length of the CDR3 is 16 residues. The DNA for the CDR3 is TGTGCCAGCAGCGGCTTTCGGGGCTCTGGGGCCAACGTCCTGACTTTC. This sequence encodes CASSGFRGSGANVLTF. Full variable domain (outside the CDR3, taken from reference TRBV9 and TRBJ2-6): DSGVTQTPKHLITATGQRVTLRCSPRSGDLSVYWYQQSLDQGLQFLIQYYNGEERAKGNILERFSAQQFPDLHSELNLSSLELGDSALYFCASSGFRGSGANVLTFGAGSRLTVL.

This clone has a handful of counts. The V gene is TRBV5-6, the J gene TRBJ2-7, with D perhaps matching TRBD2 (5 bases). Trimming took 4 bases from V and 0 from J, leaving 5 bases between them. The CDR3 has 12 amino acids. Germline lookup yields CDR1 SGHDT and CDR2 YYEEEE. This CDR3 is CASSGLSYEQYF. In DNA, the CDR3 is TGTGCCAGCAGCGGACTCTCCTACGAGCAGTACTTC.

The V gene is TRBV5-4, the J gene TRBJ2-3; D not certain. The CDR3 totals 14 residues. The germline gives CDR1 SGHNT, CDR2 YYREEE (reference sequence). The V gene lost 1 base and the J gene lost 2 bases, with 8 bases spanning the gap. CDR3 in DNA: TGTGCCAGCAGCTTGCGGAGCTACACAGATACGCAGTATTTT. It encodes CASSLRSYTDTQYF.

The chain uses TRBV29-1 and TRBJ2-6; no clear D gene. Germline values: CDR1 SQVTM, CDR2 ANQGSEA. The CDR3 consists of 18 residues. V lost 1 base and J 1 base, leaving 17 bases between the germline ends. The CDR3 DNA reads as TGCAGCGTTGAAGGGGCACCATCTTCGTATTCTGGGGCCAACGTCCTGACTTTC. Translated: CSVEGAPSSYSGANVLTF.

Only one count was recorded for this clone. The CDR3 protein is CASSQNRNQVWPGTGNTIYF. CDR3 nucleotides: TGTGCCAGCAGCCAAAACAGAAATCAAGTATGGCCTGGAACTGGAAACACCATATATTTT. The V call is TRBV16, the J call TRBJ1-3; no clear D gene. Per germline, CDR1 KGHSY and CDR2 FQNENV. Trimming cost V 2 bases and J 2 bases, with 25 bases left between them. The CDR3 runs 20 residues.

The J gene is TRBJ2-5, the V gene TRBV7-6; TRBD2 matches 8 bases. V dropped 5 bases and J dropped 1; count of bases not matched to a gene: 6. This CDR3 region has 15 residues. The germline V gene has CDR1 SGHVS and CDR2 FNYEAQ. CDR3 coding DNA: TGTGCCAGCAGCCCTAGCGGGCCAAGCCAAGAGACCCAGTACTTC. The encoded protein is CASSPSGPSQETQYF.

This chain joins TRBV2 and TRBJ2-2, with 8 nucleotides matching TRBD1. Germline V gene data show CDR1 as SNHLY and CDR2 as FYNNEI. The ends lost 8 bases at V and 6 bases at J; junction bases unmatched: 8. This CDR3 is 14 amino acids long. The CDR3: CASRGPGGSGELFF. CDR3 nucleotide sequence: TGTGCCAGCCGTGGGCCAGGGGGCTCCGGGGAGCTGTTTTTT.

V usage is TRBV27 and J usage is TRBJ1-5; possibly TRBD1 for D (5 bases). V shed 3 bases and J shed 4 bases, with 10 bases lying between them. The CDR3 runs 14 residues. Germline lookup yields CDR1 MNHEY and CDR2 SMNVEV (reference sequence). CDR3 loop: CASSLSGANQPQHF. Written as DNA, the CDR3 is TGTGCCAGCAGTTTGTCTGGGGCGAATCAGCCCCAGCATTTT.

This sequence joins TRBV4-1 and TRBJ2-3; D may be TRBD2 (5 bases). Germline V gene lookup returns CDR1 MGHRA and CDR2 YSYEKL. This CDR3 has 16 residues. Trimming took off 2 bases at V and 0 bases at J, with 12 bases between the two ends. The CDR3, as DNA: TGCGCCAGCAGCCAACTAGCCGAAGCTAGCACAGATACGCAGTATTTT. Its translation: CASSQLAEASTDTQYF.